The 9 T cell receptor beta chains presented below share a single source sample, sequenced in a study of regulatory T cells. Their recognized antigens are unknown. Study-level points and caveats: CD3G-deficient patients' regulatory T cells showed reduced Shannon diversity versus autologous conventional CD4+ and control regulatory cells.

The primer mix had 52 TRBV and 13 TRBJ primers. Here immunoSEQ multiplex PCR was the method, and the copy in TCRdb shows in-frame clones only, minus some. The sample has more than 5,000 clones; 85% to 90% are singletons. The sample taken for sequencing was CD4+ Tregs sorted from blood. These receptors originate from a person under 35 with CD3G deficiency.

The chain employs TRBV28 and TRBJ2-1; possibly TRBD2 for D (5 bases). Germline V gene sequence: CDR1 MDHEN, CDR2 SYDVKM. The length of the CDR3 is 12 residues. Trimming took off 5 bases at V and 7 bases at J, with 9 bases between the two ends. In DNA form, the CDR3 reads TGTGCCAGCAGTCCCCGGACTAATGAGCAGTTCTTC. It specifies CASSPRTNEQFF.

This chain links TRBV19 with TRBJ2-3, with unresolved D. CDR1 is LNHDA and CDR2 is SQIVND in the germline V gene (reference sequence). The CDR3 consists of 13 residues. V was shortened by 6 bases and J by 5 bases, with 12 bases between the two germline ends. The CDR3 coding sequence is TGTGCCAGTAGGATGACCCAGGAAGATACGCAGTATTTT. This encodes CASRMTQEDTQYF.

This chain links TRBV7-9 with TRBJ2-5, with a tentative D call TRBD1 (6 bases). The CDR3 is 15 amino acids. Germline-derived CDR1 and CDR2 are SEHNR and FQNEAQ (reference sequence). V shed 6 bases and J shed 1 base, with 15 bases lying between them. In nucleotides, the CDR3 is TGTGCCAGCAGTTTCGGACAGACCCTCCAAGAGACCCAGTACTTC. Protein product: CASSFGQTLQETQYF.

The chain combines TRBV28 with TRBJ2-7; D tentatively reads TRBD1 or TRBD2 (5 bases each). The CDR3 contains 13 residues. Germline V gives CDR1 MDHEN, CDR2 SYDVKM. Trimming pared 0 bases from V and 6 bases from J, leaving 9 bases between. This CDR3 reads CASSLWGVAEQYF. CDR3 nucleotide sequence: TGTGCCAGCAGTTTATGGGGGGTAGCCGAGCAGTACTTC.

The rearrangement uses TRBV28 and TRBJ2-7, with a possible D match to TRBD2 (7 bases). This CDR3 region has 14 residues. Trimming left V 8 bases short and J 4 bases short, with 18 bases between. Germline-derived CDR1 and CDR2 are MDHEN and SYDVKM. In DNA, the CDR3 is TGTGCCAGCCGCGAACGGGGGGCGAGATACGAGCAGTACTTC. It yields the protein CASRERGARYEQYF.

V and J are TRBV28 and TRBJ2-7; 8 bases match TRBD2. Germline V lookup: CDR1 MDHEN, CDR2 SYDVKM. With 7 bases clipped from V and 2 bases from J, the junction kept 13 bases outside the gene matches. The CDR3 contains 16 residues. CDR3 DNA sequence: TGTGCCAGCACCACCTTAAGCGGGAGAGGCCCCTACGAGCAGTACTTC. Translating it yields CASTTLSGRGPYEQYF.

The chain employs TRBV14 and TRBJ2-1; D perhaps matches TRBD2 (5 bases). This CDR3 is built from 13 residues. From germline, CDR1 is SGHDN and CDR2 FVKESK. The V end was cut by 2 bases, the J end by 9 bases, with 11 bases between. The CDR3: CASSQLLGSEQFF. As DNA, the CDR3 is TGTGCCAGCAGCCAATTACTAGGGAGTGAGCAGTTCTTC.

The chain carries TRBV28 and TRBJ2-1; D is tentatively TRBD1 or TRBD2 (6 bases each). The CDR3 covers 13 residues. The germline CDR1 and CDR2 sequences are MDHEN and SYDVKM. Between the trimmed V and J ends, which lost 8 bases and 2 bases, there was a span of 10 bases. The CDR3 nucleotides are TGTGCCAGCGGGGGCGGGGCCTACAATGAGCAGTTCTTC. Amino acids: CASGGGAYNEQFF.

This clone was picked up one time. The genes are TRBV5-1 and TRBJ2-5; TRBD2 is a possible D gene (5 bases). The V gene lost 0 bases and the J gene lost 5 bases, with 14 bases spanning the gap. Looked up from germline, CDR1 is SGHRS and CDR2 is YFSETQ. This CDR3 is built from 15 residues. Here the CDR3 DNA reads TGCGCCAGCAGCTTGGCCGCGGCCCGAGGGGAGACCCAGTACTTC. Protein: CASSLAAARGETQYF.